The 14 T cell receptor beta chains in this list originate from one sample, sequenced in a study of Graves' ophthalmopathy and Graves' hyperthyroidism. RNA served as the template for amplifying TCR beta CDR3 regions. Second-round multiplex PCR followed a first-round RT-PCR using HTBI primers. TCRdb reprocessed the multiplex PCR reads via MiXCR and lists one record per CDR3 protein. Of about 340,000 distinct CDR3 sequences in the sample, about a sixth were seen once. Sequenced input: peripheral blood. The receptors stem from an adult man with Graves' ophthalmopathy.

This clonotype was observed many times. The genes are TRBV7-8 and TRBJ1-1, with D unclear. Trimming removed 6 bases from V and 7 bases from J, with 18 bases in between. CDR3 size: 14 residues. Germline V lookup: CDR1 SGHVS, CDR2 FQNEAQ. The CDR3 sequence is CASSPTIRGNEAFF. The CDR3 DNA reads TGTGCCAGCAGTCCTACAATACGGGGTAATGAAGCTTTCTTT.

This clonotype was seen ten or more times. The CDR3 DNA follows: TGCAGTCTGGGAGGGGCGAGCAATCAGCCCCAGCATTTT. It translates to CSLGGASNQPQHF. This chain uses TRBV20-1 with TRBJ1-5, with D possibly matching TRBD1 (5 bases). The V end lost 8 bases, the J end lost 1 base, and 12 bases lay between the germline ends. The CDR3 has 13 residues. The germline V gene has CDR1 DFQATT and CDR2 SNEGSKA (reference sequence).

This clonotype has at least ten counts. The J gene is TRBJ2-5, the V gene TRBV5-4; D might be TRBD1 (7 bases). The CDR3 loop spans 14 amino acids. From germline, CDR1 is SGHNT and CDR2 YYREEE (reference sequence). The V gene lost 4 bases and the J gene lost 2 bases, with 12 bases spanning the gap. CDR3 in DNA: TGTGCCAGCAGCCCGGAGGGGGCGCAAGAGACCCAGTACTTC. It is translated as CASSPEGAQETQYF.

This clonotype showed up many times. The CDR3 protein is CATSSSGSSGDTQYF. The CDR3 coding sequence is TGTGCCACCAGCAGTAGCGGGAGCAGTGGAGATACGCAGTATTTT. V is TRBV15 and J is TRBJ2-3, with 9 bases aligning to TRBD2. V shed 3 bases and J 5 bases; nucleotides not matched to a gene: 6. Germline V gene data show CDR1 as LNHNV and CDR2 as YYDKDF (reference sequence). This CDR3 is 15 amino acids long.

This clonotype has a count of ten or more. The genes are TRBV24-1 and TRBJ2-5; D remains ambiguous. The length of the CDR3 is 14 residues. Germline lookup yields CDR1 KGHDR and CDR2 SFDVKD. The V and J ends lost 2 bases and 2 bases respectively, with 8 bases between them. In nucleotides, the CDR3 is TGTGCCACCAGTGATTACCAGGAACAAGAGACCCAGTACTTC. Translation gives CATSDYQEQETQYF.

This chain links TRBV9 with TRBJ1-1; no clear D gene. In germline, CDR1 is SGDLS, CDR2 YYNGEE. The CDR3 has 13 residues. V was shortened by 4 bases and J by 6 bases, with 13 bases between the two germline ends. DNA for the CDR3: TGTGCCAGCAGCCTTGAACAGTCTTCTGAAGCTTTCTTT. It codes for CASSLEQSSEAFF.

The chain employs TRBV19 and TRBJ1-1; D is unresolved. Trimming removed 3 bases from V and 0 bases from J, with 17 bases in between. The CDR3 length is 17 residues. Germline V CDR1 and CDR2: LNHDA, SQIVND (reference sequence). The CDR3 DNA follows: TGTGCCAGTAGTATCGTCGGGAAACATATCATGAACACTGAAGCTTTCTTT. It encodes CASSIVGKHIMNTEAFF.

The table lists this clonotype with many counts. The chain joins TRBV6-1 to TRBJ1-3; no reliable D call. V was trimmed by 6 bases and J by 4 bases, leaving 16 bases between them. The germline gives CDR1 MNHNS, CDR2 SASEGT. The CDR3 is made up of 15 amino acids. CDR3 bases: TGTGCCAGCAGCCCCTTTACGGTCGGGGGAAACACCATATATTTT. Protein: CASSPFTVGGNTIYF.

This clonotype was observed many times. The rearrangement joins TRBV7-6 to TRBJ2-7, with TRBD2 as a possible D gene (7 bases). V dropped 7 bases and J dropped 6 bases, with 19 bases sitting between them. Germline V lookup: CDR1 SGHVS, CDR2 FNYEAQ. There are 14 residues in the CDR3. The CDR3 DNA is TGTGCCAGCACTATAGGGGGGGCTAATACCGAGCAGTACTTC. This gives the protein CASTIGGANTEQYF.

This clonotype occurred many times. The chain has TRBV9 and TRBJ2-2; possible D gene TRBD1, 6 bases. Trimming stripped 0 bases from V and 0 bases from J, with 9 bases between. Germline CDR1 and CDR2: SGDLS and YYNGEE. The CDR3 runs 16 residues. This CDR3 is CASSVGQGTNTGELFF. CDR3 in DNA: TGTGCCAGCAGCGTAGGTCAGGGGACGAACACCGGGGAGCTGTTTTTT. The full variable domain, completed using reference TRBV9 and TRBJ2-2, is DSGVTQTPKHLITATGQRVTLRCSPRSGDLSVYWYQQSLDQGLQFLIQYYNGEERAKGNILERFSAQQFPDLHSELNLSSLELGDSALYFCASSVGQGTNTGELFFGEGSRLTVL.

This clonotype was recorded at least ten times. The chain links TRBV7-9 to TRBJ2-5; D gene ambiguous. Trimming shortened V by 2 bases and J by 5 bases, and 12 bases separated the two germline ends. Germline V gene sequence: CDR1 SEHNR, CDR2 FQNEAQ (reference sequence). The CDR3 runs 14 residues. CDR3 in DNA: TGTGCCAGCAGCTTATTCTTAGGCGTTGAGACCCAGTACTTC. Translation: CASSLFLGVETQYF. The full variable domain, in which reference TRBV7-9 and TRBJ2-5 provide the parts outside the CDR3, is DTGVSQNPRHKITKRGQNVTFRCDPISEHNRLYWYRQTLGQGPEFLTYFQNEAQLEKSRLLSDRFSAERPKGSFSTLEIQRTEQGDSAMYLCASSLFLGVETQYFGPGTRLLVL.

This clonotype came up a few times. The V gene is TRBV30, the J gene TRBJ2-3, with 11 bases identical to TRBD1. This CDR3 has 14 amino acids. The V and J ends lost 8 bases and 3 bases, in that order; junction bases with no gene match: 7. Germline CDR1 and CDR2: GTSNPN and SVGIG (reference sequence). The CDR3 DNA sequence: TGTGCCGGGAATAGGGACAGGGGGACAGATACGCAGTATTTT. Protein product: CAGNRDRGTDTQYF. The whole variable domain, filled in from reference TRBV30 and TRBJ2-3, reads SQTIHQWPATLVQPVGSPLSLECTVEGTSNPNLYWYRQAAGRGLQLLFYSVGIGQISSEVPQNLSASRPQDRQFILSSKKLLLSDSGFYLCAGNRDRGTDTQYFGPGTRLTVL.

The chain combines TRBV29-1 with TRBJ1-2, with a tentative D call TRBD1 (5 bases). CDR1 SQVTM and CDR2 ANQGSEA come from the germline V gene. Deletions cut 8 bases from V and 1 base from J, with 14 bases between. The CDR3 covers 13 residues. The CDR3 DNA sequence: TGCAGCTCACGGGGCGATGATAACTATGGCTACACCTTC. Its protein is CSSRGDDNYGYTF. The entire variable domain, with the rest obtained from reference TRBV29-1 and TRBJ1-2, is as follows: SAVISQKPSRDICQRGTSLTIQCQVDSQVTMMFWYRQQPGQSLTLIATANQGSEATYESGFVIDKFPISRPNLTFSTLTVSNMSPEDSSIYLCSSRGDDNYGYTFGSGTRLTVV.

The chain has TRBV12-3 or TRBV12-4 and TRBJ1-1; D gene ambiguous. The CDR3 loop spans 12 amino acids. V dropped 8 bases and J dropped 4 bases, with 11 bases sitting between them. Here the CDR3 DNA reads TGTGCCAGCGGTTATTCTCTCACTGAAGCTTTCTTT. Amino acid sequence: CASGYSLTEAFF.